This entry describes one TCR beta chain. Its antigen is unidentified. These data belong to a study of cytomegalovirus exposure and HLA in healthy donors. Study conclusions and caveats: A missense DCLRE1C variant was associated with V- and J-gene trimming of TCR beta chains in a later analysis, and an independent cohort replicated the association. According to the study, roughly 160 TCR beta chains were cytomegalovirus-associated. TCR beta sequences reportedly predicted most subjects' HLA-A and HLA-B alleles accurately.

The V gene's germline CDR1 is KGHSH and CDR2 LQKENI. CDR3 length: 15 residues. V was cut by 2 bases and J by 2 bases, with 12 bases left in between. PCR primers comprised 60 Vbeta and 13 Jbeta primers. TCRdb's copy holds only in-frame clones and misses some; the assay was immunoSEQ multiplex PCR. This table lists roughly 100,000 clones. The sequenced sample consisted of PBMCs. The gene calls are TRBV18 and TRBJ1-2, with unresolved D. The origin of this receptor is a man aged 40-49 years in good health and CMV-seronegative. This CDR3 reads CASSPKEGINYGYTF. Written as DNA, the CDR3 is TGTGCCAGCTCACCAAAGGAGGGCATAAACTATGGCTACACCTTC. The complete variable domain, with remaining parts taken from reference TRBV18 and TRBJ1-2, reads NAGVMQNPRHLVRRRGQEARLRCSPMKGHSHVYWYRQLPEEGLKFMVYLQKENIIDESGMPKERFSAEFPKEGPSILRIQQVVRGDSAAYFCASSPKEGINYGYTFGSGTRLTVV.